The 11 T cell receptor beta chains given below trace back to one sample, sequenced in a study of blood T cell repertoires in COVID-19. Sequencing used immunoSEQ multiplex PCR; TCRdb keeps in-frame clones, though not all of them. The sample carries about 190,000 clones, roughly 80% recorded once. Sequenced material: peripheral blood. The origin of the receptors is a woman in her 30s with acute or convalescent COVID-19.

In DNA, the CDR3 is TGCAGCGTTGAAGAGGGGGGGACCGGGGAGCTGTTTTTT. It yields the protein CSVEEGGTGELFF. The rearrangement links TRBV29-1 to TRBJ2-2; 7 bases agree with TRBD2. This CDR3 spans 13 amino acids. V was pared by 0 bases and J by 5 bases, with 0 bases of the junction left unmatched. Germline assignment: CDR1 SQVTM and CDR2 ANQGSEA.

The V gene is TRBV5-6, the J gene TRBJ1-2; 7 positions match TRBD1. This CDR3 region has 13 residues. V gave up 0 bases and J gave up 8 bases; unmatched junction bases: 4. CDR1 is SGHDT, CDR2 YYEEEE, per germline. Here the CDR3 DNA reads TGTGCCAGCAGCTTGGAGGGGGCCTGGGGCTACACCTTC. It codes for CASSLEGAWGYTF.

This clone was seen just once. The chain is built from TRBV28 and TRBJ1-4, with a weak D call TRBD1 (6 bases). The CDR3 runs 15 residues. From germline, CDR1 is MDHEN and CDR2 SYDVKM. The ends were cut back, 6 bases at V and 6 bases at J, with 17 bases in the middle. DNA of the CDR3: TGTGCCAGCAGACACAGGGACGGAGCGGATGAAAAACTGTTTTTT. Protein product: CASRHRDGADEKLFF.

The gene calls are TRBV4-1 and TRBJ1-2, with a weak D call TRBD1 (5 bases). Germline V gene data show CDR1 as MGHRA and CDR2 as YSYEKL. There are 12 residues in the CDR3. V was pared by 1 base and J by 6 bases, with 6 bases between. The CDR3 DNA sequence: TGCGCCAGCAGCCAAGCGGGGGATGGCTACACCTTC. It encodes CASSQAGDGYTF.

The chain couples TRBV19 to TRBJ2-5, with D possibly matching TRBD1 (6 bases). Germline V gene data show CDR1 as LNHDA and CDR2 as SQIVND (reference sequence). Trimming stripped 3 bases from V and 2 bases from J, with 10 bases between. The CDR3 covers 14 residues. Here the CDR3 DNA reads TGTGCCAGTAGTATGGATCAGGGGCAAGAGACCCAGTACTTC. Amino acid sequence: CASSMDQGQETQYF.

The CDR3 region is CASSFSGALNTEAFF. The CDR3, as DNA: TGTGCCAGCAGCTTTAGTGGGGCGCTGAACACTGAAGCTTTCTTT. The chain is built from TRBV5-5 and TRBJ1-1; a weak D match, TRBD1 (5 bases). The CDR3 runs 15 residues. Germline loops: CDR1 SGHKS, CDR2 YYEKEE (reference sequence). The V gene lost 2 bases and the J gene lost 0 bases, with 11 bases spanning the gap.

CDR3 sequence: CASSSLAGGPYNEQFF. For the CDR3, the DNA is TGTGCCAGCAGTTCCCTAGCGGGGGGGCCCTACAATGAGCAGTTCTTC. V gene TRBV28 combines with J gene TRBJ2-1, with 12 bases lining up with TRBD2. This CDR3 region has 16 residues. Trimming removed 4 bases from V and 2 bases from J; junction bases left unmatched: 3. Germline lookup yields CDR1 MDHEN and CDR2 SYDVKM.

The rearrangement uses TRBV28 and TRBJ2-2, with D possibly TRBD1 on 5 matching bases. The CDR3 consists of 18 residues. Looked up from germline, CDR1 is MDHEN and CDR2 is SYDVKM. Between the trimmed V and J ends, which lost 6 bases and 0 bases, there was a span of 20 bases. The CDR3 region is CASSSTGYPDANTGELFF. The CDR3 DNA reads TGTGCCAGCAGCTCTACAGGCTACCCCGACGCGAACACCGGGGAGCTGTTTTTT.

This clone was seen a single time. The chain links TRBV7-2 to TRBJ2-7; D is ambiguous. Germline-derived CDR1 and CDR2 are SGHTA and FQGNSA. This CDR3 spans 14 amino acids. V was pared by 10 bases and J by 0 bases, with 16 bases between. CDR3 sequence: CATIPDRSSYEQYF. The DNA of the CDR3 is TGTGCCACCATACCCGACCGGAGCTCCTACGAGCAGTACTTC.

The rearrangement links TRBV6-5 to TRBJ2-5, with D possibly matching TRBD1 (5 bases). This CDR3 is 13 amino acids long. CDR1 is MNHEY, CDR2 SVGAGI, per germline. Trimming pared 7 bases from V and 5 bases from J, leaving 14 bases between. The CDR3 DNA sequence: TGTGCCAGCAAGGCAGGGCCCTTTGAGACCCAGTACTTC. It codes for CASKAGPFETQYF.

V gene TRBV6-5 combines with J gene TRBJ1-1, with a weak D call TRBD1 (6 bases). The CDR3 length is 13 residues. The ends were cut back, 6 bases at V and 2 bases at J, with 10 bases in the middle. Germline CDR1 and CDR2: MNHEY and SVGAGI. The DNA of the CDR3 is TGTGCCAGCAGAGCGACAGGTAACACTGAAGCTTTCTTT. Translating gives CASRATGNTEAFF.